A single sample is the source of the 12 T cell receptor beta chains below, sequenced in a study of cytomegalovirus exposure and HLA in healthy donors. 60 Vbeta and 13 Jbeta primers were used in PCR. Some clones are missing from TCRdb's copy, which holds only in-frame ones; the method was immunoSEQ multiplex PCR. The sample has 150,000 to 200,000 clones; around 84% are singletons. What was sequenced was PBMCs. These TCRs come from a man over 45 in good health and CMV-seropositive.

The CDR3 DNA reads TGTGCCATCCTAACCAGGGTCGGCACCGGGGAGCTGTTTTTT. Translation gives CAILTRVGTGELFF. V gene TRBV7-9 combines with J gene TRBJ2-2, with D perhaps matching TRBD1 (5 bases). V lost 10 bases and J 4 bases, leaving 16 bases between the germline ends. CDR3 size: 14 residues. Germline V lookup: CDR1 SEHNR, CDR2 FQNEAQ (reference sequence).

This clone has only one observation. The rearrangement joins TRBV18 to TRBJ2-2; D possibly corresponds to TRBD2 (5 bases). Trimming stripped 2 bases from V and 4 bases from J, with 14 bases between. CDR3 size: 16 residues. Germline CDR1 KGHSH, CDR2 LQKENI. DNA of the CDR3: TGTGCCAGCTCACCAGTACGGGGAAGGATCACCGGGGAGCTGTTTTTT. It encodes CASSPVRGRITGELFF.

The gene calls are TRBV5-1 and TRBJ1-1, with D possibly TRBD1 on 5 matching bases. The V end was cut by 0 bases, the J end by 3 bases, with 27 bases between. Per germline, CDR1 SGHRS and CDR2 YFSETQ. CDR3 size: 20 residues. The CDR3 nucleotides are TGCGCCAGCAGCTTGGTCGGTGGACTTGGGGGGACGTCCCAGGACACTGAAGCTTTCTTT. The encoded protein is CASSLVGGLGGTSQDTEAFF.

The chain couples TRBV9 to TRBJ1-5, with D possibly TRBD1 on 6 matching bases. V was clipped by 5 bases and J by 2 bases, with 11 bases between them. This CDR3 has 14 residues. Per the germline V gene, CDR1 is SGDLS and CDR2 is YYNGEE. Here the CDR3 reads CASSRGGGNQPQHF. In DNA, the CDR3 is TGTGCCAGCAGTCGAGGGGGAGGCAATCAGCCCCAGCATTTT.

The rearrangement joins TRBV5-1 to TRBJ2-2; D perhaps matches TRBD1 (5 bases). Trimming cost V 4 bases and J 5 bases, with 9 bases left between them. The CDR3 covers 13 residues. Germline lookup yields CDR1 SGHRS and CDR2 YFSETQ. The CDR3 DNA sequence: TGCGCCAGCAGCAAAGGGGAAACCGGGGAGCTGTTTTTT. Protein: CASSKGETGELFF.

In nucleotides, the CDR3 is TGTGCCAGCAGTATAGGACAGGGACACGAGCAGTACTTC. This encodes CASSIGQGHEQYF. This chain connects TRBV28 to TRBJ2-7; 8 bases match TRBD1. Germline V gives CDR1 MDHEN, CDR2 SYDVKM. This CDR3 has 13 residues. V lost 5 bases and J lost 5; bases outside the gene matches: 5.

The V gene is TRBV9, the J gene TRBJ2-3; TRBD1 agrees at 7 bases. The V gene's germline CDR1 is SGDLS and CDR2 YYNGEE. The CDR3 sequence is 16 residues long. Trimming took 0 bases from V and 4 from J; bases not matched to a gene: 8. CDR3 nucleotides: TGTGCCAGCAGCGTAGGGGTGACAGGGAGCGCAGATACGCAGTATTTT. Amino acid sequence: CASSVGVTGSADTQYF.

The rearrangement joins TRBV27 to TRBJ1-4; D may be TRBD1 (5 bases). CDR1 is MNHEY and CDR2 is SMNVEV in the germline V gene (reference sequence). Between the trimmed V and J ends, which lost 7 bases and 8 bases, there was a span of 20 bases. This CDR3 comprises 15 residues. The CDR3 here is CASTRRDPRQEKLFF. CDR3 bases: TGTGCCAGCACGAGGCGGGACCCGAGACAGGAAAAACTGTTTTTT.

The V call is TRBV2, the J call TRBJ1-1, with D perhaps TRBD1 (5 bases). Germline lookup yields CDR1 SNHLY and CDR2 FYNNEI. V lost 3 bases, J lost 4 bases, and 15 bases lay in between. The CDR3 has 15 amino acids. CDR3 in amino acids: CASSEVWAQGTEAFF. In nucleotides, the CDR3 is TGTGCCAGCAGTGAGGTCTGGGCCCAGGGCACTGAAGCTTTCTTT.

V usage is TRBV5-1 and J usage is TRBJ1-1; possible D gene TRBD1, 6 bases. This CDR3 is 13 amino acids long. The germline V gene encodes CDR1 SGHRS and CDR2 YFSETQ. V shed 3 bases and J shed 10 bases, with 16 bases lying between them. The CDR3 region has the DNA TGCGCCAGCAGCTCTACAGGGAGGGAAGGAGCTTTCTTT. Protein: CASSSTGREGAFF.

V and J are TRBV4-1 and TRBJ1-2, with D unclear. V was trimmed by 3 bases and J by 5 bases, leaving 31 bases between them. Looked up from germline, CDR1 is MGHRA and CDR2 is YSYEKL. The CDR3 is 20 residues long. The CDR3 nucleotides read TGCGCCAGCAGCCAGGACTCCTCCGATAGGGCCCTCGCGGTGGCGTATGGCTACACCTTC. This codes for CASSQDSSDRALAVAYGYTF.

This clone showed up just a few times. The V call is TRBV25-1, the J call TRBJ1-1; 8 bases are a match to TRBD1. Germline lookup yields CDR1 MGHDK and CDR2 SYGVNS. V was pared by 3 bases and J by 1 base, with 10 bases of the junction left unmatched. The CDR3 consists of 17 residues. CDR3 DNA: TGTGCCAGCAGTGACGAGCCGTGGCAGGGGGCGAACACTGAAGCTTTCTTT. It translates to CASSDEPWQGANTEAFF.